The 9 T cell receptor beta chains in this list originate from one sample, sequenced in a study of blood T cell repertoires in COVID-19. Repertoires were generated with immunoSEQ multiplex PCR, while TCRdb's copy carries only in-frame clones and drops some. The table has hundreds of thousands of clones, around 91% seen once; the top ten hold 0.9% to 1.2%. Source material: PBMCs or T cells enriched from blood (not recorded which). The receptors were sampled from a young man who had recovered from COVID-19.

The chain recombines TRBV7-9 with TRBJ2-4; D ambiguous. Trimming pared 2 bases from V and 3 bases from J, leaving 17 bases between. This CDR3 has 17 amino acids. From germline, CDR1 is SEHNR and CDR2 FQNEAQ (reference sequence). The CDR3: CASSLWVSVPGKNIQYF. Written as DNA, the CDR3 is TGTGCCAGCAGCTTATGGGTCTCCGTGCCGGGCAAAAACATTCAGTACTTC.

The V and J genes are TRBV7-9 and TRBJ2-5, with D possibly matching TRBD1 (5 bases). This CDR3 comprises 14 residues. Trimming left V 5 bases short and J 4 bases short, with 14 bases between. Germline V lookup: CDR1 SEHNR, CDR2 FQNEAQ (reference sequence). In nucleotides, the CDR3 is TGTGCCAGCAGCCCCGCCAGCAGGGTAGAGACCCAGTACTTC. Its protein product is CASSPASRVETQYF.

The CDR3 sequence: CASSSLAGGSYEQYF. The CDR3 region has the DNA TGTGCCAGCAGTTCTCTAGCGGGAGGGTCTTACGAGCAGTACTTC. This chain links TRBV28 with TRBJ2-7; 12 bases line up with TRBD2. The V gene's germline CDR1 is MDHEN and CDR2 SYDVKM. Trimming took 4 bases from V and 4 from J; bases not matched to a gene: 5. The CDR3 contains 15 residues.

This chain connects TRBV7-6 to TRBJ2-2; weak D call: TRBD2 (6 bases). CDR1 SGHVS and CDR2 FNYEAQ come from the germline V gene. There are 15 residues in the CDR3. Deletions cut 2 bases from V and 6 bases from J, with 13 bases between. The CDR3 DNA follows: TGTGCCAGCAGCTTATGGACGGGAGCCCCCGGGGAGCTGTTTTTT. Translated, it gives CASSLWTGAPGELFF.

This chain uses TRBV28 with TRBJ2-1; possibly TRBD2 for D (6 bases). The CDR3 contains 14 residues. V was clipped by 5 bases and J by 6 bases, with 14 bases between them. Looked up from germline, CDR1 is MDHEN and CDR2 is SYDVKM. The CDR3 loop reads CASSTGDFFNEQFF. The CDR3 DNA reads TGTGCCAGCAGTACCGGGGACTTCTTCAATGAGCAGTTCTTC.

The CDR3 bases are TGTGCCAGCACTAAGGGACAGGCGAACACTGAAGCTTTCTTT. Translation: CASTKGQANTEAFF. The chain has TRBV6-5 and TRBJ1-1, with 8 nucleotides matching TRBD1. CDR3 length equals 14 residues. CDR1 and CDR2 (germline): MNHEY, SVGAGI. Trimming at V came to 7 bases and at J to 1 base, leaving 5 bases not matched to a gene.

This clone was picked up a small number of times. This sequence joins TRBV25-1 and TRBJ2-1; 7 nucleotides line up with TRBD1. Trimming removed 6 bases from V and 8 bases from J; junction bases left unmatched: 10. The CDR3 totals 14 residues. CDR1 and CDR2 from the germline V gene are MGHDK and SYGVNS. The chain's CDR3 is CASSAGTALDEQFF. The CDR3 DNA follows: TGTGCCAGCAGCGCCGGGACAGCCCTCGATGAGCAGTTCTTC.

CDR3 sequence reads: CASSYSAPQRDTQYF. The CDR3 DNA reads as TGTGCCAGCAGTTACTCGGCCCCCCAACGTGATACGCAGTATTTT. This chain joins TRBV6-5 and TRBJ2-3; D call uncertain. The CDR3 has 15 residues. CDR1 and CDR2 (germline): MNHEY, SVGAGI. The ends were cut back, 0 bases at V and 6 bases at J, with 13 bases in the middle.

This clone was seen a single time. This chain connects TRBV6-5 to TRBJ2-7; TRBD1 aligns across 7 bases. Per germline, CDR1 MNHEY and CDR2 SVGAGI. The CDR3 contains 13 residues. The V segment lost 7 bases and the J segment 3 bases; nucleotides outside the gene matches: 6. The CDR3 sequence: CASTRDSVYEQYF. CDR3 bases: TGTGCCAGCACTAGGGACAGTGTCTACGAGCAGTACTTC.